This entry features one T cell receptor beta chain sequence. Its antigen is still unknown. The assay was immunoSEQ multiplex PCR, and TCRdb's table has in-frame clones only and misses some. The data contain around 100,000 clones, more than 90% of them seen just once; the ten biggest clones take up 0.2% to 0.25%. The sample originates from a study of graft-versus-host responses after intestinal transplantation. CDR1 SGHDT and CDR2 YYEEEE come from the germline V gene. The CDR3 length is 13 residues. Whole-study findings and limits: Allograft graft-versus-host to host-versus-graft clonal ratios ran high in patients with graft-donor T cell macrochimerism.

This TCR came from a human donor who was the organ donor for an intestinal transplant. Sequenced material: unstimulated CD4+ T cells sorted from spleen or lymph node cells, taken before transplant. The V call is TRBV5-6, the J call TRBJ2-5; no clear D. The end of the DNA fits TRBJ2-7 better, so the J call may be wrong. The CDR3 DNA reads as TGTGCCAGCAGCTTGGCAGACGGTTACGAGCAGTACTTC. Translation: CASSLADGYEQYF.